This is a list of T cell receptor beta chains from one sample in a study of shared clonotypes between healthy human individuals. Profiling relied on immunoSEQ multiplex PCR, and the TCRdb table lists in-frame clones only, not all of them. The table lists about 2 million clones, approximately 95% of them singletons. Sample: naive CD8+ T cells sorted from blood. The source of these receptors is a man between 18 and 29 years old in good health. The CDR3 runs from the conserved cysteine through the conserved F or W. The D gene is left open where the match is weak. Only some rows state a clone size, as once, few, many or a class for expanded clones.

V	length	D	J	size	DNA	CDR3
TRBV27	12	.	TRBJ2-7	.	TGTGCCACCAACACCGGGGGCCACGAGCAGTACTTC	CATNTGGHEQYF
TRBV6-6	15	.	TRBJ2-5	.	TGTGCCAGCAGCCACACGGCAGTCACCCAAGAGACCCAGTACTTC	CASSHTAVTQETQYF
TRBV19	15	TRBD1	TRBJ1-1	.	TGTGCCAGTAGTCTCCGGGACAGGGTTAACACTGAAGCTTTCTTT	CASSLRDRVNTEAFF
TRBV9	15	TRBD2	TRBJ2-5	.	TGTGCCAGCAGCGTAAGACGGGGGGGCCTCGAGACCCAGTACTTC	CASSVRRGGLETQYF
TRBV29-1	13	TRBD2	TRBJ2-1	once	TGCAGCGTTGATCTAGCGGGGATAAATGAGCAGTTCTTC	CSVDLAGINEQFF
TRBV6-5	14	TRBD2	TRBJ2-3	.	TGTGCCAGCAATGACGGGACTAGCAGAGATACGCAGTATTTT	CASNDGTSRDTQYF
TRBV7-9	15	TRBD1	TRBJ2-5	.	TGTGCCAGCAGCCATCGCCAGGGGGCCCAAGAGACCCAGTACTTC	CASSHRQGAQETQYF
TRBV27	15	.	TRBJ2-1	.	TGTGCCAGCAGCCCCGGGACGATCGGTTACAATGAGCAGTTCTTC	CASSPGTIGYNEQFF
TRBV10-2	13	TRBD2	TRBJ2-5	.	TGCGCCAGCAGTTTGGGAGGGCTAGAGACCCAGTACTTC	CASSLGGLETQYF
TRBV23-1	15	TRBD1	TRBJ1-2	.	TGCGCCAGCAGTCAATCTACCGACAGGGTGATTGGCTACACCTTC	CASSQSTDRVIGYTF
TRBV6-5	14	.	TRBJ2-2	.	TGTGCCACCCACCCACTGGGATCCACCGGGGAGCTGTTTTTT	CATHPLGSTGELFF
TRBV11-2	13	.	TRBJ2-1	once	TGTGCCAGCAGCTCCCGGATCTACAATGAGCAGTTCTTC	CASSSRIYNEQFF
TRBV6-5	15	TRBD1	TRBJ2-4	once	TGTGCCAGCAGTTACGGGACAGGGCCCAAAAACATTCAGTACTTC	CASSYGTGPKNIQYF
TRBV5-4	14	.	TRBJ1-1	once	TGTGCCAGCAGCGAACAGGACCGTGGTACTGAAGCTTTCTTT	CASSEQDRGTEAFF